These T cell receptor beta chains were read from a single sample in a study of blood T cell repertoires in COVID-19. Sequenced by immunoSEQ multiplex PCR; TCRdb stores in-frame clones only, minus some. This sample carries 150,000 to 200,000 clones, around 86% of them seen once, and the ten largest clones take nearly 8.5%. The sequenced sample was peripheral blood. Source of these receptors: a man aged 55 to 70 with acute or convalescent COVID-19. CDR3s include the opening cysteine and the closing phenylalanine or tryptophan. Each record gives: D gene, clone size, J gene, CDR3 length, V gene, CDR3 protein, CDR3 DNA. D genes are given only for firm matches. Clone size is shown for a subset of rows, as once, few, many or a class of expanded clone.

d_call: TRBD2
clone_size: .
j_call: TRBJ2-7
cdr3_length: 13
v_call: TRBV6-5
cdr3_aa: CASRLAGGDEQYF
cdr3_nt: TGTGCCAGCAGACTAGCGGGTGGGGACGAGCAGTACTTC

d_call: TRBD2
clone_size: .
j_call: TRBJ2-2
cdr3_length: 15
v_call: TRBV7-9
cdr3_aa: CASSLIAGKTGELFF
cdr3_nt: TGTGCCAGCAGCTTAATAGCGGGAAAAACCGGGGAGCTGTTTTTT

d_call: TRBD1
clone_size: .
j_call: TRBJ1-5
cdr3_length: 16
v_call: TRBV27
cdr3_aa: CASKSTSGTGHQPQHF
cdr3_nt: TGTGCCAGCAAAAGCACCTCCGGGACAGGGCATCAGCCCCAGCATTTT

d_call: .
clone_size: .
j_call: TRBJ2-1
cdr3_length: 15
v_call: TRBV27
cdr3_aa: CASRLTREKYNEQFF
cdr3_nt: TGTGCCAGCAGACTTACCCGGGAGAAATACAATGAGCAGTTCTTC

d_call: TRBD1
clone_size: few
j_call: TRBJ2-2
cdr3_length: 17
v_call: TRBV4-1
cdr3_aa: CASSQDLRGRVTGELFF
cdr3_nt: TGCGCCAGCAGCCAAGATCTTAGGGGGCGGGTCACCGGGGAGCTGTTTTTT

d_call: TRBD1
clone_size: .
j_call: TRBJ2-7
cdr3_length: 15
v_call: TRBV11-3
cdr3_aa: CASSRTRDRDNEQYF
cdr3_nt: TGTGCCAGCAGCCGTACCCGGGACAGGGATAACGAGCAGTACTTC

d_call: TRBD1
clone_size: .
j_call: TRBJ2-1
cdr3_length: 13
v_call: TRBV30
cdr3_aa: CAWGGQTYNEQFF
cdr3_nt: TGTGCCTGGGGGGGACAGACCTACAATGAGCAGTTCTTC

d_call: .
clone_size: .
j_call: TRBJ2-1
cdr3_length: 12
v_call: TRBV5-1
cdr3_aa: CASSREGHEQFF
cdr3_nt: TGCGCCAGCAGCCGCGAGGGCCACGAGCAGTTCTTC

d_call: .
clone_size: .
j_call: TRBJ1-2
cdr3_length: 14
v_call: TRBV4-1
cdr3_aa: CASSTQTTNYGYTF
cdr3_nt: TGCGCCAGCAGCACTCAGACAACTAACTATGGCTACACCTTC

d_call: .
clone_size: .
j_call: TRBJ2-3
cdr3_length: 14
v_call: TRBV2
cdr3_aa: CASSETSSRDTQYF
cdr3_nt: TGTGCCAGCAGCGAGACTAGTTCGAGAGATACGCAGTATTTT

d_call: .
clone_size: .
j_call: TRBJ1-3
cdr3_length: 16
v_call: TRBV6-5
cdr3_aa: CASSYSPGAFGNTIYF
cdr3_nt: TGTGCCAGCAGTTACTCCCCAGGGGCCTTTGGAAACACCATATATTTT

d_call: .
clone_size: .
j_call: TRBJ1-2
cdr3_length: 14
v_call: TRBV19
cdr3_aa: CASSPPQERYGYTF
cdr3_nt: TGTGCCAGTAGTCCTCCCCAGGAACGCTATGGCTACACCTTC

d_call: .
clone_size: .
j_call: TRBJ1-5
cdr3_length: 15
v_call: TRBV5-5
cdr3_aa: CASSLGRDSNQPQHF
cdr3_nt: TGTGCCAGCAGCTTGGGGCGGGACAGCAATCAGCCCCAGCATTTT

d_call: TRBD2
clone_size: once
j_call: TRBJ2-7
cdr3_length: 15
v_call: TRBV7-3
cdr3_aa: CASSLKSGGPPEQYF
cdr3_nt: TGTGCCAGCAGCTTAAAATCGGGAGGGCCGCCCGAGCAGTACTTC

d_call: .
clone_size: once
j_call: TRBJ1-5
cdr3_length: 20
v_call: TRBV28
cdr3_aa: CASSSSPYGGERYSNQPQHF
cdr3_nt: TGTGCCAGCAGTTCCTCCCCCTATGGGGGCGAAAGATATAGCAATCAGCCCCAGCATTTT

d_call: .
clone_size: few
j_call: TRBJ2-2
cdr3_length: 13
v_call: TRBV28
cdr3_aa: CASRDSNTGELFF
cdr3_nt: TGTGCCAGCCGGGACTCTAACACCGGGGAGCTGTTTTTT

d_call: .
clone_size: .
j_call: TRBJ1-2
cdr3_length: 13
v_call: TRBV2
cdr3_aa: CASREDQGKGYTF
cdr3_nt: TGTGCCAGCAGGGAGGACCAGGGGAAGGGCTACACCTTC

d_call: TRBD2
clone_size: .
j_call: TRBJ2-5
cdr3_length: 15
v_call: TRBV24-1
cdr3_aa: CATGDSGRALETQYF
cdr3_nt: TGTGCCACCGGGGATAGCGGGAGGGCCCTTGAGACCCAGTACTTC

d_call: .
clone_size: once
j_call: TRBJ1-1
cdr3_length: 14
v_call: TRBV19
cdr3_aa: CASSIGQLHTEAFF
cdr3_nt: TGTGCCAGTAGTATCGGACAGCTTCACACTGAAGCTTTCTTT

d_call: .
clone_size: .
j_call: TRBJ2-5
cdr3_length: 15
v_call: TRBV28
cdr3_aa: CASMRGGAAQETQYF
cdr3_nt: TGTGCCAGCATGAGGGGGGGGGCGGCCCAAGAGACCCAGTACTTC